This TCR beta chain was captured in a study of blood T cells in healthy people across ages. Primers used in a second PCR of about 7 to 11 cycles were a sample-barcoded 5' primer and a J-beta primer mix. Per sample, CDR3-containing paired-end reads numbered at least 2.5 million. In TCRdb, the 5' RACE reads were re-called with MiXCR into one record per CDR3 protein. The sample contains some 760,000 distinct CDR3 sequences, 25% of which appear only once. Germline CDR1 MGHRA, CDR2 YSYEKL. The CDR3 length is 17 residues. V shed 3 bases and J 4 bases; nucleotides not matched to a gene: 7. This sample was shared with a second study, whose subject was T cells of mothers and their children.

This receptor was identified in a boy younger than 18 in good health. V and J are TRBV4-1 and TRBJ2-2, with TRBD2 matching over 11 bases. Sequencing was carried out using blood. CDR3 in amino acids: CASSQGVAGGPTGELFF. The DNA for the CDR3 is TGCGCCAGCAGCCAGGGAGTAGCGGGGGGGCCCACCGGGGAGCTGTTTTTT.